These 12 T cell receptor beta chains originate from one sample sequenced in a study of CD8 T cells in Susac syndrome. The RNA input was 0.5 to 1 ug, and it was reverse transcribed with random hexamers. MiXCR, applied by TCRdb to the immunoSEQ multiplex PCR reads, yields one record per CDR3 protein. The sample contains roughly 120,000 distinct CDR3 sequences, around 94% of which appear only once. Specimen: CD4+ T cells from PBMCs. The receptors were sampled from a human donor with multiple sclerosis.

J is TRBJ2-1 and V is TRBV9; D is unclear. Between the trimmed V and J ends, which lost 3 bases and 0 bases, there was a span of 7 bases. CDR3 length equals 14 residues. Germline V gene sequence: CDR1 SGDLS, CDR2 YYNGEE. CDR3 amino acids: CASSGKSSYNEQFF. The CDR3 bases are TGTGCCAGCAGCGGAAAGAGCTCCTACAATGAGCAGTTCTTC. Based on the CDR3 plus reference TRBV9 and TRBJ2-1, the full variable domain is DSGVTQTPKHLITATGQRVTLRCSPRSGDLSVYWYQQSLDQGLQFLIQYYNGEERAKGNILERFSAQQFPDLHSELNLSSLELGDSALYFCASSGKSSYNEQFFGPGTRLTVL.

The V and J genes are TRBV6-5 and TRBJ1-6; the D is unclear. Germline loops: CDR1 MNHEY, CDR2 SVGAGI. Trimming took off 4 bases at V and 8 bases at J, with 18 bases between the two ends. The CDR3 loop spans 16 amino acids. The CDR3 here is CASSFLHSSWDSPLHF. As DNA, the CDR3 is TGTGCCAGCAGTTTCCTACACTCTTCTTGGGATTCACCCCTCCACTTT.

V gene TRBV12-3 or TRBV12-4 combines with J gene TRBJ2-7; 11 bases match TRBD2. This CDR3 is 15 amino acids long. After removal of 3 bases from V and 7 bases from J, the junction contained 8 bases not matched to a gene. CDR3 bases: TGTGCCAGCAGTTTCGAACTAGCGGGAGCAAGTGAGCAGTACTTC. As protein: CASSFELAGASEQYF.

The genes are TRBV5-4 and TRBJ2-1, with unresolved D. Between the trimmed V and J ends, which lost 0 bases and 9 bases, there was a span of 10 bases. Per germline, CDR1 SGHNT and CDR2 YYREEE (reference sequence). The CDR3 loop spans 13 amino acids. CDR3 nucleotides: TGTGCCAGCAGCTTGGTTAAGGGCACTGAGCAGTTCTTC. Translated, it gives CASSLVKGTEQFF.

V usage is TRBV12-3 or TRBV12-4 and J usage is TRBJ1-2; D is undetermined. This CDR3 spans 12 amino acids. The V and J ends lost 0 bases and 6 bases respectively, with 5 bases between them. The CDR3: CASSLAGHGYTF. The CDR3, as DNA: TGTGCCAGCAGTTTAGCAGGACATGGCTACACCTTC.

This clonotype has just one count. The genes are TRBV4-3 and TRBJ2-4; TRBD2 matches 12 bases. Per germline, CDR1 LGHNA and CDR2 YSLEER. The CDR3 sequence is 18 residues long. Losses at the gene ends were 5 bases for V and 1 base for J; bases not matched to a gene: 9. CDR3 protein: CASSFELAGGGAKNIQYF. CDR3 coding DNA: TGCGCCAGCAGCTTTGAACTAGCGGGGGGAGGGGCCAAAAACATTCAGTACTTC.

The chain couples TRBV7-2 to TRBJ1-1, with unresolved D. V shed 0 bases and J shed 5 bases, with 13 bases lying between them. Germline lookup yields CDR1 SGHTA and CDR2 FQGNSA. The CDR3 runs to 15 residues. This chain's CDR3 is CASSLASLSGTEAFF. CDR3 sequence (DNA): TGTGCCAGCAGCTTAGCGAGCCTCAGTGGAACTGAAGCTTTCTTT. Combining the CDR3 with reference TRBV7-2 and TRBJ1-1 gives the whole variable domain GAGVSQSPSNKVTEKGKDVELRCDPISGHTALYWYRQSLGQGLEFLIYFQGNSAPDKSGLPSDRFSAERTGGSVSTLTIQRTQQEDSAVYLCASSLASLSGTEAFFGQGTRLTVV.

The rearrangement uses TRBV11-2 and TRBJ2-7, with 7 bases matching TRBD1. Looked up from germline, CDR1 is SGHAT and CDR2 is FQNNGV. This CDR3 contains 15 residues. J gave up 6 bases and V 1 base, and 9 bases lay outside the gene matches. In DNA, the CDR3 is TGTGCCAGCAGCTTAGGGGCAGGGGGTAACTCCGAGCAGTACTTC. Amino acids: CASSLGAGGNSEQYF.

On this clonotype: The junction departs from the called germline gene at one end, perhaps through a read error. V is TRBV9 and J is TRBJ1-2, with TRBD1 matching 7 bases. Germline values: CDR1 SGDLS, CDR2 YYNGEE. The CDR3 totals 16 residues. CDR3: CAGSESRQGHGYGYTF. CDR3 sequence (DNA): TGTGCCGGCAGCGAGTCGAGACAGGGTCATGGCTATGGCTACACCTTC.

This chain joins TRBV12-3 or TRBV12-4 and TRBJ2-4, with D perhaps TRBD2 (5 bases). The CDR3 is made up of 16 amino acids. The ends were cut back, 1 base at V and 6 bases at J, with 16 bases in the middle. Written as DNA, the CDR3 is TGTGCCAGCAGTTTAGGGGCGAACGGGGTTGGAAACATTCAGTACTTC. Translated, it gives CASSLGANGVGNIQYF.

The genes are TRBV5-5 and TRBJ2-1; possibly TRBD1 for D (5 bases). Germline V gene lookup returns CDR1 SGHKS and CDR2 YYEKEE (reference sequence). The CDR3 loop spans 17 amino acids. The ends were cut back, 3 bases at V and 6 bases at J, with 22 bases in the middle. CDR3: CASSSGLQPRFINEQFF. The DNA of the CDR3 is TGTGCCAGCAGCTCAGGGTTACAGCCAAGGTTCATCAATGAGCAGTTCTTC.

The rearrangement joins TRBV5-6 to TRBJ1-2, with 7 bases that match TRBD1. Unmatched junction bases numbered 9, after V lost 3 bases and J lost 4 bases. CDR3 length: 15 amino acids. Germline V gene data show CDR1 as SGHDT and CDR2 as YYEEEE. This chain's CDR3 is CASSSQGPGGYGYTF. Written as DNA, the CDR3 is TGTGCCAGCAGCTCACAGGGGCCAGGAGGCTATGGCTACACCTTC.